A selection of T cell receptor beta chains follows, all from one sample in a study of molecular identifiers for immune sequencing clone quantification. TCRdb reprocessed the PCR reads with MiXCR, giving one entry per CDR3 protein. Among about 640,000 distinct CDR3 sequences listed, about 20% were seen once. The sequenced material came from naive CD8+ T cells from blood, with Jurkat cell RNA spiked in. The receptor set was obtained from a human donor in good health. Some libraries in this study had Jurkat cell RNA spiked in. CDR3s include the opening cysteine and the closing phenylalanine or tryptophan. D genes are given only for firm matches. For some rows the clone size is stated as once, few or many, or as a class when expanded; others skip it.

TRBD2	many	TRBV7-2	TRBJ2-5	CASSLGILAGIQETQYF	TGTGCCAGCAGCTTGGGAATACTAGCGGGAATTCAAGAGACCCAGTACTTC
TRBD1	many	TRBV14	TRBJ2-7	CASSRSDRGRYEQYF	TGTGCCAGCAGCCGGTCGGACAGGGGGCGGTACGAGCAGTACTTC
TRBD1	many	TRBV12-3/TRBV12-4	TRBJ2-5	CASSWTGGSLETQYF	TGTGCCAGCAGTTGGACAGGGGGCTCCTTGGAGACCCAGTACTTC
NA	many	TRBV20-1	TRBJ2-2	CSATGKPNTGELFF	TGCAGTGCTACAGGGAAGCCTAACACCGGGGAGCTGTTTTTT
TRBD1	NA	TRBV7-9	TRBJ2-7	CASSLRAGGYSYEQYF	TGTGCCAGCAGCTTAAGGGCAGGGGGCTACTCCTACGAGCAGTACTTC
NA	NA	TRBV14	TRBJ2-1	CASSQRGRWNEQFF	TGTGCCAGCAGCCAAAGAGGGAGGTGGAATGAGCAGTTCTTC
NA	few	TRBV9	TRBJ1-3	CASSVGNDYWQNTIYF	TGTGCCAGCAGCGTGGGGAATGACTACTGGCAAAACACCATATATTTT
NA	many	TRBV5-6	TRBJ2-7	CASSLFVSPGEQYF	TGTGCCAGCAGCTTGTTTGTATCACCGGGCGAGCAGTACTTC
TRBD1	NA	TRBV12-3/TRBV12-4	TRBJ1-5	CASSQGVLANQPQHF	TGTGCCAGCAGCCAGGGGGTTCTTGCCAATCAGCCCCAGCATTTT
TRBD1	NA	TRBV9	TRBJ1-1	CASTRRQGNTEAFF	TGTGCCAGCACCCGGAGACAGGGAAACACTGAAGCTTTCTTT
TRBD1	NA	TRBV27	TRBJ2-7	CASSLGTGIMYEQYF	TGTGCCAGCAGTCTTGGGACAGGGATTATGTACGAGCAGTACTTC
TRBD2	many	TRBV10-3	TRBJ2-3	CAISEQGGGSTDTQYF	TGTGCCATCAGTGAGCAAGGCGGGGGAAGCACAGATACGCAGTATTTT
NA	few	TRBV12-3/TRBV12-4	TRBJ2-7	CASSSGTREGEQYF	TGTGCCAGCAGTTCCGGGACACGGGAAGGGGAGCAGTACTTC
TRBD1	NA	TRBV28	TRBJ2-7	CASSPGTGGTWLDEQYF	TGTGCCAGCAGTCCTGGGACAGGGGGTACCTGGTTGGACGAGCAGTACTTC
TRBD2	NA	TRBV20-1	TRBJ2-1	CSARDPGTSLYEQFF	TGCAGTGCTAGAGATCCCGGGACTAGCCTCTATGAGCAGTTCTTC
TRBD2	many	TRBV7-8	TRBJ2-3	CASSLIFSGSTDTQYF	TGTGCCAGCAGCTTAATCTTTAGCGGGAGCACAGATACGCAGTATTTT
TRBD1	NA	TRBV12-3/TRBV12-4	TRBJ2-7	CASSRPTGGQYEQYF	TGTGCCAGCAGTCGCCCGACAGGGGGTCAGTACGAGCAGTACTTC
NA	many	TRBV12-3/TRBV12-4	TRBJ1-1	CASSSDSEAFF	TGTGCCAGCAGTTCTGACAGTGAAGCTTTCTTT
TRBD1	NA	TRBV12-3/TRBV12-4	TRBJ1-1	CASSIDRVMNTEAFF	TGTGCCAGCAGTATAGACAGGGTTATGAACACTGAAGCTTTCTTT
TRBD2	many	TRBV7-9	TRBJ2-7	CASSLPGLVREQYF	TGTGCCAGCAGCTTACCGGGACTAGTTCGCGAGCAGTACTTC
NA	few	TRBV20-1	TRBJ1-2	CSARDMGGIQTNYGYTF	TGCAGTGCTAGAGATATGGGGGGGATTCAAACTAACTATGGCTACACCTTC
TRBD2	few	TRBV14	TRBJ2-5	CASSQSTSGRMETQYF	TGTGCCAGCAGCCAGTCGACTAGCGGGAGAATGGAGACCCAGTACTTC
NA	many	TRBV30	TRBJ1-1	CAWSAMGAEAFF	TGTGCCTGGAGTGCCATGGGCGCTGAAGCTTTCTTT
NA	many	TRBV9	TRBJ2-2	CASSPLEVGTGELFF	TGTGCCAGCAGCCCCCTCGAAGTGGGCACCGGGGAGCTGTTTTTT
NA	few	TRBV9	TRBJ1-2	CASSAGGGLNYGYTF	TGTGCCAGCAGCGCCGGGGGCGGCCTTAACTATGGCTACACCTTC
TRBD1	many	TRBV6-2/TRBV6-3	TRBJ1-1	CASRTTGGLTFF	TGTGCCAGCAGAACGACAGGGGGCTTGACTTTCTTT
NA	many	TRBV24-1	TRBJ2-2	CATSDFSGSNTGELFF	TGTGCCACCAGTGATTTTAGTGGGAGTAACACCGGGGAGCTGTTTTTT
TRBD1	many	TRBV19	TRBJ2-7	CASSSGTAPIYEQYF	TGTGCCAGTAGTTCTGGGACAGCGCCGATCTACGAGCAGTACTTC
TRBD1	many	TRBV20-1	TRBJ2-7	CSANPSGTGGYEQYF	TGCAGTGCTAACCCCAGCGGGACAGGGGGCTACGAGCAGTACTTC
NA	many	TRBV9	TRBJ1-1	CASSAGRLNTEAFF	TGTGCCAGCAGCGCAGGAAGACTGAACACTGAAGCTTTCTTT
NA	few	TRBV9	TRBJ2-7	CASSPGTQPFKQYF	TGTGCCAGCAGCCCAGGGACCCAACCCTTCAAGCAGTACTTC
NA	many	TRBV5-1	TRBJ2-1	CASSLNPSSYNEQFF	TGCGCCAGCAGCTTGAACCCGAGCTCCTACAATGAGCAGTTCTTC
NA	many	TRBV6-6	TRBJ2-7	CASSHLQHEQYF	TGTGCCAGCAGTCACCTCCAGCACGAGCAGTACTTC
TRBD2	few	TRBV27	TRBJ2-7	CASSPPGLVVYEQYF	TGTGCCAGCAGCCCCCCGGGACTAGTGGTGTACGAGCAGTACTTC
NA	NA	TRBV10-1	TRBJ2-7	CASSVVWLTRLYEQYF	TGCGCCAGCAGTGTGGTGTGGTTGACTAGACTCTACGAGCAGTACTTC
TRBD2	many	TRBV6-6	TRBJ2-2	CASSTSGGASNTGELFF	TGTGCCAGCAGTACTAGCGGGGGGGCATCGAACACCGGGGAGCTGTTTTTT
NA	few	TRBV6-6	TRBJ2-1	CASSYGAEVYTYNEQFF	TGTGCCAGCAGTTACGGGGCTGAGGTATATACCTACAATGAGCAGTTCTTC